The rows below give T cell receptor beta chains drawn from one sample of a study of blood T cell repertoires in COVID-19. The method was immunoSEQ multiplex PCR; TCRdb's version includes in-frame clones alone and lacks a portion of them. The sample yields 150,000 to 200,000 clones, 81% seen once. Specimen: peripheral blood. The receptors shown here come from an elderly woman with COVID-19, enrolled during active disease. The CDR3 runs from the conserved cysteine through the conserved F or W. The order of the fields is CDR3 length, D gene, J gene, V gene, clone size, CDR3 DNA, CDR3 protein. D genes are given only for firm matches. The size entry is marked missing in some rows and otherwise reads once, few, many or a size class.

cdr3_length: 14; d_call: TRBD1; j_call: TRBJ2-7; v_call: TRBV6-5; clone_size: -; cdr3_nt: TGTGCCAGCAAACGGACAGGGACCGGATACGAGCAGTACTTC; cdr3_aa: CASKRTGTGYEQYF
cdr3_length: 16; d_call: -; j_call: TRBJ2-3; v_call: TRBV2; clone_size: -; cdr3_nt: TGTGCCAGCAGTGAAGAGACAGGACATAGCACAGATACGCAGTATTTT; cdr3_aa: CASSEETGHSTDTQYF
cdr3_length: 16; d_call: TRBD2; j_call: TRBJ2-7; v_call: TRBV24-1; clone_size: -; cdr3_nt: TGTGCCACCAGTGAACTAGCGGGAGGCCCCTCCTACGAGCAGTACTTC; cdr3_aa: CATSELAGGPSYEQYF
cdr3_length: 14; d_call: TRBD2; j_call: TRBJ2-7; v_call: TRBV6-5; clone_size: few; cdr3_nt: TGTGCCAGCAGTTCCACTAGCGGGTCCTACGAGCAGTACTTC; cdr3_aa: CASSSTSGSYEQYF
cdr3_length: 17; d_call: -; j_call: TRBJ2-2; v_call: TRBV5-6; clone_size: -; cdr3_nt: TGTGCCAGCAGCTCCTATCACAGCAGGGGGAACACCGGGGAGCTGTTTTTT; cdr3_aa: CASSSYHSRGNTGELFF
cdr3_length: 14; d_call: TRBD1; j_call: TRBJ2-7; v_call: TRBV7-8; clone_size: -; cdr3_nt: TGTGCCAGCAGCTCTACGACAGGGCTCTACGAGCAGTACTTC; cdr3_aa: CASSSTTGLYEQYF
cdr3_length: 10; d_call: -; j_call: TRBJ2-7; v_call: TRBV20-1; clone_size: -; cdr3_nt: TGCAGTGTACAGGGCCCCAAGCAGTACTTC; cdr3_aa: CSVQGPKQYF
cdr3_length: 12; d_call: -; j_call: TRBJ1-6; v_call: TRBV5-6; clone_size: once; cdr3_nt: TGTGCCAGCAGCTTCAATGATTCACCCCTCCACTTT; cdr3_aa: CASSFNDSPLHF
cdr3_length: 13; d_call: -; j_call: TRBJ1-2; v_call: TRBV18; clone_size: -; cdr3_nt: TGTGCCAGCTCAGGGGCCAGTAACTATGGCTACACCTTC; cdr3_aa: CASSGASNYGYTF
cdr3_length: 14; d_call: -; j_call: TRBJ1-2; v_call: TRBV6-1; clone_size: few; cdr3_nt: TGTGCCAGCAGTGAAGAACGGGAAATCCATGGCTACACCTTC; cdr3_aa: CASSEEREIHGYTF
cdr3_length: 18; d_call: TRBD1; j_call: TRBJ2-3; v_call: TRBV7-9; clone_size: once; cdr3_nt: TGTGCCAGCAGCACGAGCACCCGGGACAGGGGGTATGCAGATACGCAGTATTTT; cdr3_aa: CASSTSTRDRGYADTQYF
cdr3_length: 16; d_call: -; j_call: TRBJ2-3; v_call: TRBV7-2; clone_size: -; cdr3_nt: TGTGCCAGCAGCTTACGTGGGGGCTCCAGCACAGATACGCAGTATTTT; cdr3_aa: CASSLRGGSSTDTQYF
cdr3_length: 18; d_call: TRBD1; j_call: TRBJ1-6; v_call: TRBV7-9; clone_size: -; cdr3_nt: TGTGCCAGCAGCTTTGTAGCTGGGACAGGGCCACGGAATTCACCCCTCCACTTT; cdr3_aa: CASSFVAGTGPRNSPLHF
cdr3_length: 15; d_call: TRBD1; j_call: TRBJ2-1; v_call: TRBV11-2; clone_size: -; cdr3_nt: TGTGCCAGCAGCCCCGGGACAGGCTCCTACAATGAGCAGTTCTTC; cdr3_aa: CASSPGTGSYNEQFF
cdr3_length: 15; d_call: -; j_call: TRBJ1-4; v_call: TRBV7-6; clone_size: -; cdr3_nt: TGTGCCAGCAGCATAATCGACAGGCTGTATGAAAAACTGTTTTTT; cdr3_aa: CASSIIDRLYEKLFF
cdr3_length: 13; d_call: TRBD1; j_call: TRBJ1-2; v_call: TRBV4-3; clone_size: -; cdr3_nt: TGCGCCAGCAGCCAAGGACAGGGGAGAAGCTACACCTTC; cdr3_aa: CASSQGQGRSYTF
cdr3_length: 14; d_call: -; j_call: TRBJ1-4; v_call: TRBV5-1; clone_size: -; cdr3_nt: TGCGCCAGCTCAAGACAGACTCCAAATGAAAAACTGTTTTTT; cdr3_aa: CASSRQTPNEKLFF
cdr3_length: 12; d_call: -; j_call: TRBJ2-1; v_call: TRBV28; clone_size: -; cdr3_nt: TGTGCCAGCAGCCTTCGTTACAATGAGCAGTTCTTC; cdr3_aa: CASSLRYNEQFF
cdr3_length: 16; d_call: TRBD1; j_call: TRBJ1-6; v_call: TRBV5-6; clone_size: once; cdr3_nt: TGTGCCAGCAGCATTTGGACAGGGCAAAGAAATTCACCCCTCCACTTT; cdr3_aa: CASSIWTGQRNSPLHF
cdr3_length: 16; d_call: TRBD1; j_call: TRBJ1-6; v_call: TRBV11-2; clone_size: few; cdr3_nt: TGTGCCAGCAGTTACGACAGGGTAGCGGGGAATTCACCCCTCCACTTT; cdr3_aa: CASSYDRVAGNSPLHF
cdr3_length: 13; d_call: TRBD1; j_call: TRBJ1-1; v_call: TRBV18; clone_size: -; cdr3_nt: TGTGCCAGCTCACCGGGACAGGATATTGAAGCTTTCTTT; cdr3_aa: CASSPGQDIEAFF
cdr3_length: 16; d_call: TRBD1; j_call: TRBJ2-7; v_call: TRBV19; clone_size: few; cdr3_nt: TGTGCCAGTAGTATTCTCCGAGACAGGGGGCTGTTTGAGCAGTACTTC; cdr3_aa: CASSILRDRGLFEQYF
cdr3_length: 10; d_call: -; j_call: TRBJ1-2; v_call: TRBV6-5; clone_size: once; cdr3_nt: TGTGCCAGCACAGGCCTGGAGGGGACCTTC; cdr3_aa: CASTGLEGTF
cdr3_length: 16; d_call: TRBD1; j_call: TRBJ1-3; v_call: TRBV13; clone_size: -; cdr3_nt: TGTGCCAGCAGCCCGACCCCTACAGGGGTTGGAAACACCATATATTTT; cdr3_aa: CASSPTPTGVGNTIYF
cdr3_length: 16; d_call: -; j_call: TRBJ1-1; v_call: TRBV5-6; clone_size: -; cdr3_nt: TGTGCCAGCAGCTTAACACCTTGGGCGGGGGCCACTGAAGCTTTCTTT; cdr3_aa: CASSLTPWAGATEAFF
cdr3_length: 16; d_call: TRBD1; j_call: TRBJ1-1; v_call: TRBV5-1; clone_size: -; cdr3_nt: TGCGCCAGCAGCGCCCGGGACAGGGGGCCGGGCACTGAAGCTTTCTTT; cdr3_aa: CASSARDRGPGTEAFF
cdr3_length: 15; d_call: -; j_call: TRBJ1-4; v_call: TRBV6-5; clone_size: -; cdr3_nt: TGTGCCACCTCCCGGCAGGTCCCAACTAATGAAAAACTGTTTTTT; cdr3_aa: CATSRQVPTNEKLFF
cdr3_length: 15; d_call: TRBD1; j_call: TRBJ1-1; v_call: TRBV5-8; clone_size: -; cdr3_nt: TGTGCCAGCAGCTTGGCGAGAGGACAGGCCCTTGAAGCTTTCTTT; cdr3_aa: CASSLARGQALEAFF
cdr3_length: 14; d_call: -; j_call: TRBJ2-1; v_call: TRBV28; clone_size: -; cdr3_nt: TGTGCCAGCAGTTTGGGTAGCAGAATGAATGAGCAGTTCTTC; cdr3_aa: CASSLGSRMNEQFF
cdr3_length: 14; d_call: TRBD1; j_call: TRBJ2-1; v_call: TRBV7-8; clone_size: -; cdr3_nt: TGTGCCAGCAGCCCGAGGACAGGGTATGATGAGCAGTTCTTC; cdr3_aa: CASSPRTGYDEQFF
cdr3_length: 15; d_call: TRBD1; j_call: TRBJ1-4; v_call: TRBV10-3; clone_size: -; cdr3_nt: TGTGCCATCAGTGACCCGGGACAGGTCCATGAAAAACTGTTTTTT; cdr3_aa: CAISDPGQVHEKLFF
cdr3_length: 11; d_call: -; j_call: TRBJ1-2; v_call: TRBV20-1; clone_size: once; cdr3_nt: TGCAGTCGTCGACAGCGAGATGGCTACACCTTC; cdr3_aa: CSRRQRDGYTF
cdr3_length: 14; d_call: TRBD2; j_call: TRBJ2-5; v_call: TRBV5-6; clone_size: -; cdr3_nt: TGTGCCAGCAGCACCTTTAGCGGGGGGGCGACCCAGTACTTC; cdr3_aa: CASSTFSGGATQYF
cdr3_length: 13; d_call: -; j_call: TRBJ2-5; v_call: TRBV5-4; clone_size: -; cdr3_nt: TGTGCCAGCAGCTCAAGGGGGGGAGAGACCCAGTACTTC; cdr3_aa: CASSSRGGETQYF
cdr3_length: 16; d_call: -; j_call: TRBJ1-4; v_call: TRBV4-1; clone_size: -; cdr3_nt: TGCGCCAGCAGCCAAGCAGGGATGACAACTAATGAAAAACTGTTTTTT; cdr3_aa: CASSQAGMTTNEKLFF
cdr3_length: 14; d_call: TRBD1; j_call: TRBJ1-5; v_call: TRBV11-3; clone_size: -; cdr3_nt: TGTGCCAGCAGCTTTGACAGGGAGAATCAGCCCCAGCATTTT; cdr3_aa: CASSFDRENQPQHF
cdr3_length: 15; d_call: -; j_call: TRBJ2-3; v_call: TRBV28; clone_size: -; cdr3_nt: TGTGCCAGCAGTTTATCGGCCGGGTTCCCAGATACGCAGTATTTT; cdr3_aa: CASSLSAGFPDTQYF
cdr3_length: 14; d_call: TRBD1; j_call: TRBJ1-5; v_call: TRBV6-6; clone_size: once; cdr3_nt: TGTGCCAGCACCACAGGGGGCGAGGATCAGCCCCAGCATTTT; cdr3_aa: CASTTGGEDQPQHF
cdr3_length: 15; d_call: -; j_call: TRBJ1-6; v_call: TRBV11-3; clone_size: -; cdr3_nt: TGTGCCAGCAGCTTAGCTTCCAGGGCGGGATCACCCCTCCACTTT; cdr3_aa: CASSLASRAGSPLHF
cdr3_length: 16; d_call: TRBD1; j_call: TRBJ1-6; v_call: TRBV18; clone_size: -; cdr3_nt: TGTGCCAGCTCACCGCTTCAGGGACAGGGAAATTCACCCCTCCACTTT; cdr3_aa: CASSPLQGQGNSPLHF
cdr3_length: 15; d_call: -; j_call: TRBJ1-4; v_call: TRBV27; clone_size: -; cdr3_nt: TGTGCCAGCAGTTTGTCCCCGGGACTCCATGAAAAACTGTTTTTT; cdr3_aa: CASSLSPGLHEKLFF
cdr3_length: 13; d_call: TRBD2; j_call: TRBJ2-5; v_call: TRBV6-5; clone_size: -; cdr3_nt: TGTGCCAGCAGGCGGGGGGCCCAAGAGACCCAGTACTTC; cdr3_aa: CASRRGAQETQYF
cdr3_length: 13; d_call: -; j_call: TRBJ2-7; v_call: TRBV6-5; clone_size: -; cdr3_nt: TGTGCCAGCAGGGGGGCATGGACCTACGAGCAGTACTTC; cdr3_aa: CASRGAWTYEQYF
cdr3_length: 17; d_call: TRBD2; j_call: TRBJ2-7; v_call: TRBV11-3; clone_size: -; cdr3_nt: TGTGCCAGCAGCTTAGATGGTAGCGGGGGGGCAACCTACGAGCAGTACTTC; cdr3_aa: CASSLDGSGGATYEQYF
cdr3_length: 14; d_call: TRBD1; j_call: TRBJ2-2; v_call: TRBV5-1; clone_size: -; cdr3_nt: TGCGCCAGCAGTGACAGGGGCTACACCGGGGAGCTGTTTTTT; cdr3_aa: CASSDRGYTGELFF
cdr3_length: 17; d_call: TRBD1; j_call: TRBJ2-3; v_call: TRBV5-1; clone_size: -; cdr3_nt: TGCGCCAGCAGCTTGGTCCCGGGACAGGGAGGCACAGATACGCAGTATTTT; cdr3_aa: CASSLVPGQGGTDTQYF
cdr3_length: 15; d_call: TRBD2; j_call: TRBJ2-5; v_call: TRBV19; clone_size: -; cdr3_nt: TGTGCCAGTAGTCCTAGGGCTAGCGGGATGGAGACCCAGTACTTC; cdr3_aa: CASSPRASGMETQYF
cdr3_length: 15; d_call: -; j_call: TRBJ2-7; v_call: TRBV10-3; clone_size: -; cdr3_nt: TGTGCCATCAGTGAGTCGGGAGCCAACCTACGCGGGCAGTACTTC; cdr3_aa: CAISESGANLRGQYF
cdr3_length: 16; d_call: TRBD1; j_call: TRBJ2-1; v_call: TRBV19; clone_size: -; cdr3_nt: TGTGCCAGTAGAAACTCGTGGGACAGGGTTGGGAATGAGCAGTTCTTC; cdr3_aa: CASRNSWDRVGNEQFF
cdr3_length: 14; d_call: TRBD1; j_call: TRBJ1-2; v_call: TRBV19; clone_size: -; cdr3_nt: TGTGCCAGTACCGGGACAGGGCTTTCGGAAGGCTACACCTTC; cdr3_aa: CASTGTGLSEGYTF
cdr3_length: 14; d_call: -; j_call: TRBJ2-2; v_call: TRBV13; clone_size: -; cdr3_nt: TGTGCCAGCAGCTCCTCCAGGGGCGCCGGGGAGCTGTTTTTT; cdr3_aa: CASSSSRGAGELFF
cdr3_length: 17; d_call: TRBD2; j_call: TRBJ2-3; v_call: TRBV7-2; clone_size: -; cdr3_nt: TGTGCCAGCAGCCTCGCACCGAGCGGGAGTGGGGCAGATACGCAGTATTTT; cdr3_aa: CASSLAPSGSGADTQYF
cdr3_length: 17; d_call: TRBD1; j_call: TRBJ1-2; v_call: TRBV18; clone_size: -; cdr3_nt: TGTGCCAGCTCACCCCCGGACAGGGCTTTCAGCCCCTATGGCTACACCTTC; cdr3_aa: CASSPPDRAFSPYGYTF
cdr3_length: 12; d_call: TRBD1; j_call: TRBJ1-2; v_call: TRBV5-6; clone_size: -; cdr3_nt: TGTGCCAGCAGCTTGGGGGACAGGGTCTACACCTTC; cdr3_aa: CASSLGDRVYTF
cdr3_length: 14; d_call: -; j_call: TRBJ1-6; v_call: TRBV7-2; clone_size: -; cdr3_nt: TGTGCCAGCAGCTTAGAGGCCGGGAATTCACCCCTCCACTTT; cdr3_aa: CASSLEAGNSPLHF
cdr3_length: 14; d_call: TRBD1; j_call: TRBJ2-6; v_call: TRBV29-1; clone_size: -; cdr3_nt: TGCAGCGTAGCAGGGACAGCTGGGGCCAACGTCCTGACTTTC; cdr3_aa: CSVAGTAGANVLTF
cdr3_length: 15; d_call: -; j_call: TRBJ2-7; v_call: TRBV6-5; clone_size: -; cdr3_nt: TGTGCCAGCAGCCTACGGGGGGGACAGGGCTACGAGCAGTACTTC; cdr3_aa: CASSLRGGQGYEQYF
cdr3_length: 17; d_call: TRBD2; j_call: TRBJ2-1; v_call: TRBV4-1; clone_size: -; cdr3_nt: TGCGCCAGCAGCCAAGACAGGAGTAGCGGGGGATACAATGAGCAGTTCTTC; cdr3_aa: CASSQDRSSGGYNEQFF
cdr3_length: 14; d_call: TRBD1; j_call: TRBJ1-6; v_call: TRBV5-1; clone_size: -; cdr3_nt: TGCGCCAGCAGCCACGGACAGGGGCGCTCACCCCTCCACTTT; cdr3_aa: CASSHGQGRSPLHF